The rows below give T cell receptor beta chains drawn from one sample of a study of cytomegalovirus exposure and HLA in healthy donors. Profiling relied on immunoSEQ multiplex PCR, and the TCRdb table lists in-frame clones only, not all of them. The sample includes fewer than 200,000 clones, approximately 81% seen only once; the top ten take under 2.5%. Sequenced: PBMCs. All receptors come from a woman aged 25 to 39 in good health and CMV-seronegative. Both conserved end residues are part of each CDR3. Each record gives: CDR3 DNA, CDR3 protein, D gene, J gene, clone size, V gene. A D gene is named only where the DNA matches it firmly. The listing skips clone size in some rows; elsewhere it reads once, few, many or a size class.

DNA: TGTGCCAGCTCACCCTCTAAGACAGGGAAGGTCCACGAGCAGTACTTC
CDR3: CASSPSKTGKVHEQYF
D: TRBD1
J: TRBJ2-7
size: NA
V: TRBV18

DNA: TGTGCCACCAGCCGAGCCGGGACAATTTTTCCGAGCTACTTC
CDR3: CATSRAGTIFPSYF
D: NA
J: TRBJ2-5
size: NA
V: TRBV15

DNA: TGTGCCAGCAGTGGGGTGGGGGGGAGGAATCAGCCCCAGCATTTT
CDR3: CASSGVGGRNQPQHF
D: NA
J: TRBJ1-5
size: NA
V: TRBV6-1

DNA: TGTGCCAGTAGTATAAGGAGGGCTAGCGGGACCGATACGCAGTATTTT
CDR3: CASSIRRASGTDTQYF
D: TRBD2
J: TRBJ2-3
size: NA
V: TRBV19

DNA: TGTGCCAGCTCACCGCCGGGGGATAATGAAAAACTGTTTTTT
CDR3: CASSPPGDNEKLFF
D: NA
J: TRBJ1-4
size: NA
V: TRBV18

DNA: TGTGCCAGCAGCGACCGACCAGGGGCCTTAGGAGAGCAGTACTTC
CDR3: CASSDRPGALGEQYF
D: NA
J: TRBJ2-7
size: NA
V: TRBV9

DNA: TGCGCCAGCAGCCAAGACATGACTAGCGGGTTGAACGAGCAGTACTTC
CDR3: CASSQDMTSGLNEQYF
D: TRBD2
J: TRBJ2-7
size: NA
V: TRBV4-3

DNA: TGTGCCAGCAGCTTAGCAGGGAGGAGGGAGACCCAGTACTTC
CDR3: CASSLAGRRETQYF
D: NA
J: TRBJ2-5
size: NA
V: TRBV7-2

DNA: TGTGCCAGCAGCTTCGTAGCGGGGGATAACACCGGGGAGCTGTTTTTT
CDR3: CASSFVAGDNTGELFF
D: TRBD2
J: TRBJ2-2
size: NA
V: TRBV11-2

DNA: TGTGCCAGCAGTTTGCGGGGTTCTGGGGCCAACGTCCTGACTTTC
CDR3: CASSLRGSGANVLTF
D: NA
J: TRBJ2-6
size: few
V: TRBV28

DNA: TGTGCCAGCAGCTTGGGGCAGGGGAGCGCTGAAGCTTTCTTT
CDR3: CASSLGQGSAEAFF
D: NA
J: TRBJ1-1
size: NA
V: TRBV11-2

DNA: TGTGCCAGCAGCTTAGGACAGGCTACCGGGGTCTTGCTCACTGAAGCTTTCTTT
CDR3: CASSLGQATGVLLTEAFF
D: NA
J: TRBJ1-1
size: NA
V: TRBV7-2